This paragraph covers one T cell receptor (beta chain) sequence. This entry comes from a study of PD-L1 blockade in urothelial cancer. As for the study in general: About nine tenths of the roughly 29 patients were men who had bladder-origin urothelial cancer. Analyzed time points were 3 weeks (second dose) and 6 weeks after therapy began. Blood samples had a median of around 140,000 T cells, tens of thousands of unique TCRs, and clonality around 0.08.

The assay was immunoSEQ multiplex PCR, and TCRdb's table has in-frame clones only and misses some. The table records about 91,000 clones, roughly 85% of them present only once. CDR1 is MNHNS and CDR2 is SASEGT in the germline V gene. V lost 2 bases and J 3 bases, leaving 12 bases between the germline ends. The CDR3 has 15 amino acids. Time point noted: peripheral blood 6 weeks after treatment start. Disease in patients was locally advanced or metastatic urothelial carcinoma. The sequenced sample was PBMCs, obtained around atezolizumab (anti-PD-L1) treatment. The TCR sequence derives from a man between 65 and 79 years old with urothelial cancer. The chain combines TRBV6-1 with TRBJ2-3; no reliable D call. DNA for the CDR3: TGTGCCAGCAGTGAAAGTGGAGCGAGAACAGATACGCAGTATTTT. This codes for CASSESGARTDTQYF.